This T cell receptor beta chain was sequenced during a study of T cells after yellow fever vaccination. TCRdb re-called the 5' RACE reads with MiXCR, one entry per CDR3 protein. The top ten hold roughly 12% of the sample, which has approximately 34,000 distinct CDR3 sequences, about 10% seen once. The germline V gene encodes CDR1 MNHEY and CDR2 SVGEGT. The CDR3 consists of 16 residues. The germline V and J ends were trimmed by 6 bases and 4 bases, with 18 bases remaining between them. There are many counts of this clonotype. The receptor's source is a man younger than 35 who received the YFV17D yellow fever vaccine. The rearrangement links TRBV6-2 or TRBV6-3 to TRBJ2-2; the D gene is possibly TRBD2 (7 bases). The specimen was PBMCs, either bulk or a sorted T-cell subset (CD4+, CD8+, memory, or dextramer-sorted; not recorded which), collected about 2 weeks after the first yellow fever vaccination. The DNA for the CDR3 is TGTGCCAGCAGCAGAGGGGGGGCTATGAGCACCGGGGAGCTGTTTTTT. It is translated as CASSRGGAMSTGELFF.